This TCR beta chain was sequenced in a study of blood T cell repertoires in COVID-19. Study-level information: Italy, Spain and the United States were the sources of the convalescent and acute COVID-19 samples. T cells, B-cell-depleted T cells, or PBMCs provided the cDNA or gDNA that served as material.

Per germline, CDR1 SGHRS and CDR2 YFSETQ. The CDR3 length is 16 residues. V lost 4 bases to trimming and J lost 1 base, with 16 bases between them. Source study methods: Nucleated cell number was recorded as an estimate derived from reference gene primer amplification. Some clones are missing from TCRdb's copy, which holds only in-frame ones; the method was immunoSEQ multiplex PCR. V, J and clone size reflect that table, while D and trimming were determined from the DNA. The table has about 200,000 clones, around 80% seen once. The chain is built from TRBV5-1 and TRBJ2-3; D may be TRBD2 (6 bases). The origin of this receptor is a woman between 45 and 65 years old with acute or convalescent COVID-19. Sequencing was done on a sample of peripheral blood. The CDR3 DNA is TGCGCCAGCAGCCATGACCCCCCGGGGGGCACAGATACGCAGTATTTT. Its translation is CASSHDPPGGTDTQYF.